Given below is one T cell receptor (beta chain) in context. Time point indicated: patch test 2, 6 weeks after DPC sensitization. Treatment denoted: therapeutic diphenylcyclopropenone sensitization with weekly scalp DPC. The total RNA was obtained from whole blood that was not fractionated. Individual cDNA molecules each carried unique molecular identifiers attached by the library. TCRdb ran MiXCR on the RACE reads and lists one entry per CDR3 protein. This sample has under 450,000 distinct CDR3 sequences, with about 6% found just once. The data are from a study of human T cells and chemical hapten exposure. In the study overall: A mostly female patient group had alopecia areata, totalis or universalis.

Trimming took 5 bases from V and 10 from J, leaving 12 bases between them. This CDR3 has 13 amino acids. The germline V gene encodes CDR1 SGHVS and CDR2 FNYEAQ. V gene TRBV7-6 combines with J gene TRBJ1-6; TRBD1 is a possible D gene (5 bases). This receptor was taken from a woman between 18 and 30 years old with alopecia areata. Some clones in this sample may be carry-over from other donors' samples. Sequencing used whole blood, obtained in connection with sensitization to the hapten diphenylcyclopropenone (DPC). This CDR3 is CASSVRTTSPLHF. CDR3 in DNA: TGTGCCAGCAGCGTCCGGACAACGTCACCCCTCCACTTT.